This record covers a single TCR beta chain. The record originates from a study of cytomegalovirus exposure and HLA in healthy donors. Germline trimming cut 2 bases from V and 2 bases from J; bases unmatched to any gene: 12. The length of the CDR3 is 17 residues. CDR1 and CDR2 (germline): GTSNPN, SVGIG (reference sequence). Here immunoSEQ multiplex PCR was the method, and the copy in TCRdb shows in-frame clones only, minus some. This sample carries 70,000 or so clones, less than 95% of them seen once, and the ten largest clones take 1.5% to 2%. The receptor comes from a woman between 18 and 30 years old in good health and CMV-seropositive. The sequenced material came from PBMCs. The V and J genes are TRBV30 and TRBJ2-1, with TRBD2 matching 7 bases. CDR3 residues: CAWSPRNLADTYNEQFF. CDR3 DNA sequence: TGTGCCTGGAGTCCAAGAAACCTAGCGGACACCTACAATGAGCAGTTCTTC.